The 30 T cell receptor beta chains in this list originate from one sample, sequenced in a study of T cell responses to AZD1222 COVID-19 vaccine (dated by TCRdb to the early 2020s). Library preparation was by the immunoSEQ multiplex PCR assay. Held by TCRdb, this immuneACCESS table contains in-frame sequences only and omits some clones. Under half of the omission traces to an unresolved V gene where checked; the cause of the rest is unknown. Present in this sample are around 58,000 clones, 65% to 90% of which were seen just once. The ten largest clones add up to 15% to 20% of the sample. Reading the label with the study, this specimen's time point is: baseline before first vaccination. The sequenced sample was peripheral blood, obtained on day 0 of AZD1222 vaccination. Receptors originate from an adult in good health.

A remark on this clone: Germline is not matched at one junction end, which may reflect a read error. The chain couples TRBV11-2 to TRBJ1-2; D unresolved. CDR3 length: 15 amino acids. Germline CDR1 and CDR2: SGHAT and FQNNGV. The CDR3 sequence is CASSLDRQSIYGYTF. Here the CDR3 DNA reads TGTGCCAGCAGCCTAGATAGGCAGTCCATCTATGGCTACACCTTC. Filled out from reference TRBV11-2 and TRBJ1-2, the complete variable domain reads EAGVAQSPRYKIIEKRQSVAFWCNPISGHATLYWYQQILGQGPKLLIQFQNNGVVDDSQLPKDRFSAERLKGVDSTLKIQPAKLEDSAVYLCASSLDRQSIYGYTFGSGTRLTVV.

CDR3 DNA: TGTGCCAGCCTACCCAGCCAGGACACCGGGGAGCTGTTTTTT. The encoded protein is CASLPSQDTGELFF. V usage is TRBV18 and J usage is TRBJ2-2; no reliable D call. V lost 8 bases and J lost 3, with 13 bases in between. Germline CDR1 KGHSH, CDR2 LQKENI. The CDR3 is made up of 14 amino acids.

This clone was seen only a few times. V and J are TRBV5-4 and TRBJ2-1, with D unresolved. CDR1 SGHNT and CDR2 YYREEE come from the germline V gene (reference sequence). There are 15 residues in the CDR3. V lost 1 base, J lost 0 bases, and 8 bases lay in between. The CDR3 here is CASSLTPRSYNEQFF. The DNA for the CDR3 is TGTGCCAGCAGCTTGACCCCTCGCTCCTACAATGAGCAGTTCTTC.

This clone has just one count. J is TRBJ2-2 and V is TRBV6-2 or TRBV6-3; 8 positions match TRBD2. CDR3 length: 16 amino acids. Germline loops: CDR1 MNHEY, CDR2 SVGEGT. V was pared by 2 bases and J by 6 bases, with 8 bases of the junction left unmatched. The CDR3 is CASSYGAGVRAGELFF. CDR3 sequence (DNA): TGTGCCAGCAGTTACGGAGCGGGAGTACGGGCCGGGGAGCTGTTTTTT.

V is TRBV9 and J is TRBJ2-5; 9 bases are a match to TRBD1. Germline V gene lookup returns CDR1 SGDLS and CDR2 YYNGEE. The CDR3 totals 15 residues. Unmatched junction bases numbered 8, after V lost 3 bases and J lost 5 bases. The CDR3 nucleotides are TGTGCCAGCAGCGCCCTGGGGACAGGGCATGAGACCCAGTACTTC. This sequence encodes CASSALGTGHETQYF.

A word on this clone: Other DNA sequences in the sample encode the same CDR3. CDR3 protein: CSVETRVNYGYTF. DNA for the CDR3: TGCAGCGTGGAAACAAGGGTCAACTATGGCTACACCTTC. V usage is TRBV29-1 and J usage is TRBJ1-2; D call uncertain. The CDR3 is made up of 13 amino acids. CDR1 and CDR2 from the germline V gene are SQVTM and ANQGSEA. The ends were cut back, 6 bases at V and 2 bases at J, with 13 bases in the middle.

The J gene is TRBJ1-4, the V gene TRBV5-1; D may be TRBD1 (6 bases). Germline loops: CDR1 SGHRS, CDR2 YFSETQ. The V end lost 4 bases, the J end lost 6 bases, and 10 bases lay between the germline ends. CDR3 length equals 13 residues. The CDR3: CASSRDIHEKLFF. CDR3 in DNA: TGCGCCAGCAGCCGGGACATTCATGAAAAACTGTTTTTT.

This rearrangement joins TRBV7-8 to TRBJ2-4, with no clear D. V was cut by 5 bases and J by 6 bases, with 14 bases left in between. The CDR3 spans 14 residues. Germline CDR1 and CDR2: SGHVS and FQNEAQ. The CDR3 nucleotides are TGTGCCAGCAGCCTCTCAGACGGCCCAAACATTCAGTACTTC. This sequence encodes CASSLSDGPNIQYF.

The chain links TRBV6-5 to TRBJ1-1; D not resolved. The V end lost 1 base, the J end lost 0 bases, and 9 bases lay between the germline ends. The CDR3 runs 15 residues. Germline V gene data show CDR1 as MNHEY and CDR2 as SVGAGI. For the CDR3, the DNA is TGTGCCAGCAGTTACTACCAACTTATGAACACTGAAGCTTTCTTT. Its protein product is CASSYYQLMNTEAFF.

This sequence joins TRBV24-1 and TRBJ2-7; 9 positions match TRBD2. Trimming removed 4 bases from V and 5 bases from J; junction bases left unmatched: 8. The germline CDR1 and CDR2 sequences are KGHDR and SFDVKD. The CDR3 totals 15 residues. In DNA form, the CDR3 reads TGTGCCACCAGTGAGTTGAGCGGGAGGAAAAACGAGCAGTACGTC. This sequence encodes CATSELSGRKNEQYV.

This chain uses TRBV29-1 with TRBJ2-1; 7 nucleotides match TRBD2. Germline CDR1 reads SQVTM; CDR2 reads ANQGSEA. CDR3 length equals 13 residues. The V gene end was trimmed by 5 bases and the J gene end by 6 bases; junction bases not matched to a gene: 7. The chain's CDR3 is CSVRSGNPNEQFF. The CDR3 nucleotides read TGCAGCGTTAGAAGCGGGAACCCCAATGAGCAGTTCTTC.

The V call is TRBV5-1, the J call TRBJ1-1; D is uncertain. Per the germline V gene, CDR1 is SGHRS and CDR2 is YFSETQ. CDR3 length equals 13 residues. The V end lost 0 bases, the J end lost 6 bases, and 9 bases lay between the germline ends. CDR3 nucleotides: TGCGCCAGCAGCTTGGGTACAGTACCTGAAGCTTTCTTT. It codes for CASSLGTVPEAFF.

The CDR3 here is CASSLWGFETQYF. The CDR3 DNA is TGTGCCAGCAGCTTGTGGGGGTTTGAGACCCAGTACTTC. The V and J genes are TRBV5-6 and TRBJ2-5; D assignment may be TRBD1 or TRBD2 (5 bases each). V was clipped by 1 base and J by 5 bases, with 9 bases between them. The CDR3 sequence is 13 residues long. Germline lookup yields CDR1 SGHDT and CDR2 YYEEEE.

The CDR3 spells CASSPVYTDTQYF. DNA of the CDR3: TGTGCCAGCAGCCCAGTATACACAGATACGCAGTATTTT. The chain couples TRBV7-3 to TRBJ2-3, with D unclear. This CDR3 has 13 residues. V was clipped by 5 bases and J by 2 bases, with 8 bases between them. CDR1 is SGHTA and CDR2 is FQGTGA in the germline V gene.

The CDR3 DNA reads TGCGCCAGTGCCCCGGGACTTGAAGGGGATGAGCAGTTCTTC. This translates into CASAPGLEGDEQFF. The chain uses TRBV5-1 and TRBJ2-1; D is perhaps TRBD2 (6 bases). CDR1 SGHRS and CDR2 YFSETQ come from the germline V gene. V was shortened by 8 bases and J by 8 bases, with 20 bases between the two germline ends. CDR3 length: 14 residues.

The rearrangement uses TRBV18 and TRBJ2-7, with 14 nucleotides matching TRBD2. Trimming at V came to 2 bases and at J to 7 bases, leaving 4 bases not matched to a gene. There are 15 residues in the CDR3. The germline CDR1 and CDR2 sequences are KGHSH and LQKENI. The CDR3 region is CASSPGLAGGGEQYF. CDR3 bases: TGTGCCAGCTCACCAGGACTAGCGGGAGGAGGTGAGCAGTACTTC.

The chain employs TRBV5-1 and TRBJ1-2; 7 bases align to TRBD1. The CDR3 loop spans 15 amino acids. Germline V CDR1 and CDR2: SGHRS, YFSETQ. Germline trimming cut 4 bases from V and 3 bases from J; bases unmatched to any gene: 9. In DNA form, the CDR3 reads TGCGCCAGCAGCCCAGGTGGGCAGGGGGACTATGGCTACACCTTC. Translating it yields CASSPGGQGDYGYTF.

V usage is TRBV7-9 and J usage is TRBJ1-2; TRBD1 might be the D (5 bases). V was shortened by 3 bases and J by 8 bases, with 16 bases between the two germline ends. Germline CDR1 and CDR2: SEHNR and FQNEAQ (reference sequence). The length of the CDR3 is 14 residues. The CDR3 DNA reads TGTGCCAGCAGCTTCCCGGGGACGGAATACGGCTACACCTTC. As protein: CASSFPGTEYGYTF.

The chain carries TRBV19 and TRBJ2-2; TRBD2 might be the D (6 bases). The CDR3 is made up of 14 amino acids. V lost 0 bases and J 5 bases, leaving 7 bases between the germline ends. Germline V gene data show CDR1 as LNHDA and CDR2 as SQIVND (reference sequence). CDR3 nucleotide sequence: TGTGCCAGTAGTATAGAGCGGGGTACCGGGGAGCTGTTTTTT. Protein product: CASSIERGTGELFF.

The V call is TRBV6-4, the J call TRBJ1-1; D might be TRBD1 (5 bases). The CDR3 is 13 amino acids. Trimming took 6 bases from V and 1 from J, leaving 9 bases between them. Germline assignment: CDR1 MRHNA and CDR2 SNTAGT. The CDR3 loop is CASSSTENTEAFF. The CDR3, as DNA: TGTGCCAGCAGCTCGACAGAGAACACTGAAGCTTTCTTT.

CDR3 loop: CASTKSGPYNGYTF. The CDR3 DNA sequence: TGTGCCAGCACTAAGTCGGGACCTTACAACGGCTACACCTTC. The V and J genes are TRBV2 and TRBJ1-2; D is possibly TRBD1 (5 bases). The V and J ends lost 7 bases and 8 bases respectively, with 20 bases between them. From germline, CDR1 is SNHLY and CDR2 FYNNEI. This CDR3 contains 14 residues.

The V call is TRBV19, the J call TRBJ1-6, with 7 bases matching TRBD1. The CDR3 length is 14 residues. After removal of 4 bases from V and 6 bases from J, the junction contained 3 bases not matched to a gene. The V gene's germline CDR1 is LNHDA and CDR2 SQIVND (reference sequence). CDR3 coding DNA: TGTGCCAGTAGTAGGGGACAGCCTAATTCACCCCTCCACTTT. Protein product: CASSRGQPNSPLHF.

This sequence joins TRBV7-9 and TRBJ1-2; D is unclear. Germline CDR1 is SEHNR and CDR2 is FQNEAQ (reference sequence). Trimming left V 4 bases short and J 2 bases short, with 5 bases between. The CDR3 is 12 amino acids. CDR3 nucleotides: TGTGCCAGCAGCTCTGAAAACTATGGCTACACCTTC. Protein sequence: CASSSENYGYTF.

V is TRBV7-9 and J is TRBJ2-4; D unclear. Trimming stripped 4 bases from V and 1 base from J, with 11 bases between. Germline loops: CDR1 SEHNR, CDR2 FQNEAQ (reference sequence). This CDR3 region has 15 residues. CDR3 nucleotide sequence: TGTGCCAGCAGCTCCCCGATGGGGGCCAAAAACATTCAGTACTTC. Its protein is CASSSPMGAKNIQYF.

The DNA for the CDR3 is TGTGCCAGCTGGCTAGCGGGAGGGCCAAGGAATGAGCAGTTCTTC. Protein sequence: CASWLAGGPRNEQFF. The chain links TRBV6-1 to TRBJ2-1; 12 nucleotides align to TRBD2. The germline CDR1 and CDR2 sequences are MNHNS and SASEGT. The V and J ends lost 8 bases and 7 bases, in that order; junction bases with no gene match: 9. The CDR3 totals 15 residues.

V gene TRBV5-1 combines with J gene TRBJ2-3, with 14 bases matching TRBD2. V was pared by 3 bases and J by 7 bases, with 16 bases of the junction left unmatched. CDR1 is SGHRS and CDR2 is YFSETQ in the germline V gene. The CDR3 runs 19 residues. The CDR3 DNA reads TGCGCCAGCAGCTCGGGACCCGGGACTAGCGGGAGTTTGCGATATACGCAGTATTTT. Amino acid sequence: CASSSGPGTSGSLRYTQYF.

The chain recombines TRBV11-2 with TRBJ1-6, with D possibly matching TRBD1 (5 bases). CDR1 is SGHAT and CDR2 is FQNNGV in the germline V gene. The CDR3 length is 14 residues. Trimming stripped 0 bases from V and 9 bases from J, with 9 bases between. The DNA of the CDR3 is TGTGCCAGCAGCTTAGATCCAGGGATTTCACCCCTCCACTTT. This sequence encodes CASSLDPGISPLHF.

The chain couples TRBV25-1 to TRBJ1-5; no clear D gene. This CDR3 is built from 18 residues. V lost 8 bases and J lost 3, with 26 bases in between. Germline CDR1 is MGHDK and CDR2 is SYGVNS. In nucleotides, the CDR3 is TGTGCCAGCCCGCAACCGAGAGAACCACATTCGCCCAATCAGCCCCAGCATTTT. As protein: CASPQPREPHSPNQPQHF.

The gene calls are TRBV6-1 and TRBJ1-5, with 7 nucleotides matching TRBD1. CDR1 is MNHNS, CDR2 SASEGT, per germline. The CDR3 is 15 amino acids. The V and J ends lost 3 bases and 0 bases, in that order; junction bases with no gene match: 2. The CDR3 sequence is CASSDRGPSNQPQHF. CDR3 nucleotide sequence: TGTGCCAGCAGTGATAGGGGGCCTAGCAATCAGCCCCAGCATTTT.

Here the CDR3 DNA reads TGTGCCAGCAGTTTTAAGGGGGCCGATGAGCAGTTCTTC. Protein product: CASSFKGADEQFF. J is TRBJ2-1 and V is TRBV7-2; 7 positions agree with TRBD1. The V segment lost 6 bases and the J segment 8 bases; nucleotides outside the gene matches: 7. Germline CDR1 is SGHTA and CDR2 is FQGNSA. This CDR3 contains 13 residues. Full variable domain (rest looked up from reference TRBV7-2 and TRBJ2-1): GAGVSQSPSNKVTEKGKDVELRCDPISGHTALYWYRQSLGQGLEFLIYFQGNSAPDKSGLPSDRFSAERTGGSVSTLTIQRTQQEDSAVYLCASSFKGADEQFFGPGTRLTVL.